This T cell receptor (beta chain) was sequenced for a study of blood T cell repertoires in COVID-19. Overall study context: Acute and convalescent COVID-19 specimens originated in the United States, Italy and Spain. T cells, B-cell-depleted T cells, or PBMCs provided the cDNA or gDNA that served as material.

Under the authors' procedure: Amplifying reference gene primers gave estimates of nucleated cell counts. Only in-frame clones appear in the TCRdb table, and some are missing; sequencing was by immunoSEQ multiplex PCR. The V and J calls and clone size come from that table; D and trimming were worked out from the DNA. The sample lists under 200,000 clones, roughly 80% occurring once. This CDR3 spans 18 amino acids. V dropped 1 base and J dropped 10; count of bases not matched to a gene: 19. The germline V gene encodes CDR1 SEHNR and CDR2 FQNEAQ (reference sequence). The TCR was taken from a human donor with acute or convalescent COVID-19. The donor label of this sample is uncertain. The chain carries TRBV7-9 and TRBJ2-1; TRBD2 aligns across 7 bases. What was sequenced was peripheral blood. In DNA form, the CDR3 reads TGTGCCAGCAGCTTAGGAGGGTCTAGGGAGGGCCGGTATCTCGAGCAGTTCTTC. This translates into CASSLGGSREGRYLEQFF. The whole variable domain, filled in from reference TRBV7-9 and TRBJ2-1, reads DTGVSQNPRHKITKRGQNVTFRCDPISEHNRLYWYRQTLGQGPEFLTYFQNEAQLEKSRLLSDRFSAERPKGSFSTLEIQRTEQGDSAMYLCASSLGGSREGRYLEQFFGPGTRLTVL.